The sequence of this T cell receptor beta chain was determined in a study of CD8 T cells in Susac syndrome. With V trimmed by 7 bases and J by 6 bases, 8 bases remained unmatched. This CDR3 contains 13 residues. Germline V gene lookup returns CDR1 MNHNS and CDR2 SASEGT. RNA, at about 0.45 to 1 ug, was reverse transcribed with random hexamers. With immunoSEQ multiplex PCR, TCR beta CDR3 was amplified across 54 Vbeta and 13 Jbeta. TCRdb re-called the immunoSEQ multiplex PCR reads through MiXCR, storing one row per CDR3 protein. The sample yields 250,000 or so distinct CDR3 sequences, around 93% seen once.

The sequence was obtained from a human donor with multiple sclerosis. Sample: CD4+ T cells from PBMCs. The chain uses TRBV6-1 and TRBJ1-2, with 7 positions matching TRBD1. CDR3 residues: CASNHRGFNGYTF. In nucleotides, the CDR3 is TGTGCCAGCAATCACAGGGGTTTCAATGGCTACACCTTC.